This T cell receptor (beta chain) was identified in a study of identical twins. Study outcomes and limitations: Twin pairs' shared out-of-frame alpha sequences were enriched in low generation probability. Weaker excess sharing between twins was seen in beta out-of-frame sequences. In monozygotic twins, models underestimated the sharing of out-of-frame TCR alpha.

From the 5' RACE reads, TCRdb called clonotypes with MiXCR, one entry per CDR3 protein. The sample has around 230,000 distinct CDR3 sequences, about 6.7% seen once; the top ten hold roughly 15%. The CDR3 runs 14 residues. V dropped 5 bases and J dropped 6; count of bases not matched to a gene: 6. This clonotype came up many times. Its target is not known. These data were also filed under a second study, of T cells expressing NK-cell markers. According to that study: It was sorted CD3+CD56-NKG2C+, CD3+CD56+NKG2C- and CD3+CD56+NKG2C+ T cells that provided the TCR beta repertoires.

The sequencing input was CD8+ T cells sorted from blood. The TCR sequence derives from a woman aged 18-30 years in good health. The V gene is TRBV12-3 or TRBV12-4, the J gene TRBJ2-1, with 8 positions matching TRBD2. Written as DNA, the CDR3 is TGTGCCAGCAGTCTGGGACTAGTGGGCAATGAGCAGTTCTTC. Protein product: CASSLGLVGNEQFF.